The source of this T cell receptor (beta chain) is a study of blood T cells in healthy people across ages. General study findings and limits: Shifts in expanded clonotypes may have been confounded by donor CMV status, which was unknown. Estimated diversity that came from one million T cells was considered an underestimate.

Trimming cost V 5 bases and J 12 bases, with 17 bases left between them. Germline CDR1 reads SEHNR; CDR2 reads FQNEAQ (reference sequence). The CDR3 is made up of 13 amino acids. Each sample had at least 7 million PBMCs isolated. Next came a second PCR, run for about 6 to 12 cycles, which used a sample-barcoded 5' primer along with a J-beta primer mix. Every sample gave at least 2.5 million paired-end reads containing CDR3. TCRdb reanalysed the 5' RACE reads using MiXCR and keeps one entry per CDR3 protein. The table shows roughly 2 million distinct CDR3 sequences, with 40% to 55% occurring only once. On this clonotype: Its antigen is not identified.

The J gene is TRBJ1-5, the V gene TRBV7-9; D remains unclear. Input material: blood. The receptor was isolated from a middle-aged woman in good health. CDR3: CASSPPASDDQHF. The CDR3 coding sequence is TGTGCCAGCAGCCCCCCCGCTTCGGACGACCAGCATTTT.